The source of this T cell receptor (beta chain) is a study of cytomegalovirus exposure and HLA in healthy donors. Whole-study results and caveats: For TCR beta chains, V- and J-gene trimming was later linked to a missense DCLRE1C variant.

Healthy bone marrow donors made up the cohort. Both 60 Vbeta primers and 13 Jbeta primers went into the PCR. Only in-frame clones appear in the TCRdb table, and some are missing; sequencing was by immunoSEQ multiplex PCR. The table includes 45,000 to 65,000 clones, roughly 80% detected once. Of note for this clone: Its antigen remains unidentified.

Per germline, CDR1 LGHNT and CDR2 FRNRAP. V was pared by 2 bases and J by 2 bases, with 3 bases of the junction left unmatched. The CDR3 totals 15 residues. Sequenced material: PBMCs. This TCR was sampled from a man aged 25-45 years in good health and CMV-seronegative. The chain couples TRBV12-5 to TRBJ2-5, with 9 bases that match TRBD1. CDR3 loop: CASGLMGQGQETQYF. The CDR3, as DNA: TGTGCTAGTGGTTTGATGGGACAGGGACAAGAGACCCAGTACTTC.